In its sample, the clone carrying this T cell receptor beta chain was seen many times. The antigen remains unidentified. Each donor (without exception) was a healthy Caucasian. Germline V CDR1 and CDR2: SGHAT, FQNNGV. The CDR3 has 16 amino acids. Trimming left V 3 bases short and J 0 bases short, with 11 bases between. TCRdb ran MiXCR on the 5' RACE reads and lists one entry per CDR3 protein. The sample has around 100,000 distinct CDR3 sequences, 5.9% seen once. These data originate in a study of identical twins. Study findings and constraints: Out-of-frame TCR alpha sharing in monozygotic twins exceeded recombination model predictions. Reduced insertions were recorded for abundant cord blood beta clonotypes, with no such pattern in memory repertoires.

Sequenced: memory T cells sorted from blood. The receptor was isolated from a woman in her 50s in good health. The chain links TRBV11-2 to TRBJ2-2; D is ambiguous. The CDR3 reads CASSFTPPPNTGELFF. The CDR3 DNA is TGTGCCAGCAGCTTTACTCCGCCCCCGAACACCGGGGAGCTGTTTTTT.